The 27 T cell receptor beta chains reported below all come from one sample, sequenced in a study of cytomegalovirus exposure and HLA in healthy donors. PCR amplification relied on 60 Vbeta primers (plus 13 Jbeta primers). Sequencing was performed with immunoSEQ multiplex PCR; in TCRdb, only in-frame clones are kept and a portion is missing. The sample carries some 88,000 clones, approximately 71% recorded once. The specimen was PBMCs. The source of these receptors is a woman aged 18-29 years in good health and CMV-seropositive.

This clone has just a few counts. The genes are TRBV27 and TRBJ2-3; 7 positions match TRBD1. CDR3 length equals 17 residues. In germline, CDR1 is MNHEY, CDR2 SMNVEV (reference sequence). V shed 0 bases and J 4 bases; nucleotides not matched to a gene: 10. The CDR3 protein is CASSLSRLRDSPDTQYF. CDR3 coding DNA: TGTGCCAGCAGTTTATCCCGCCTTAGGGACAGCCCAGATACGCAGTATTTT.

As DNA, the CDR3 is TGTGCCAGCAGCCAAGATCGTGTAGTCGGCTACGAGCAGTACTTC. Its protein is CASSQDRVVGYEQYF. The chain joins TRBV14 to TRBJ2-7; D ambiguous. With 0 bases removed from V and 3 bases from J, the gap between germline ends came to 12 bases. CDR3 length equals 15 residues. Germline CDR1 is SGHDN and CDR2 is FVKESK.

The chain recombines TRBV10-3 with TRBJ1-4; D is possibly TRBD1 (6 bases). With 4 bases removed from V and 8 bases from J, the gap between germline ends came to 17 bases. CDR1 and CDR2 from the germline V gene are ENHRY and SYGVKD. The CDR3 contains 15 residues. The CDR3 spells CAISAKGHWQEKLFF. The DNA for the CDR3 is TGTGCCATCAGTGCAAAGGGACACTGGCAGGAAAAACTGTTTTTT.

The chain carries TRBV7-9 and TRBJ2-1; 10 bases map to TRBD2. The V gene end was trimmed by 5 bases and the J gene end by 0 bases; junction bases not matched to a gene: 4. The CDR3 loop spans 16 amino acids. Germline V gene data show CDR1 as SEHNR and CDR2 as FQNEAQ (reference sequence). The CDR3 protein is CASSGASGGSYNEQFF. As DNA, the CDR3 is TGTGCCAGCAGCGGAGCTAGCGGGGGCTCCTACAATGAGCAGTTCTTC.

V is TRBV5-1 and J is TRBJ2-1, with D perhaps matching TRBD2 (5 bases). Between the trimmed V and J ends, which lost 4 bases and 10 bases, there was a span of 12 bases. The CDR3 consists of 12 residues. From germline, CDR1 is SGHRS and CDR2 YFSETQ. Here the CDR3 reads CASSEPTGEQFF. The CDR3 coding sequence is TGCGCCAGCAGCGAGCCAACGGGAGAGCAGTTCTTC.

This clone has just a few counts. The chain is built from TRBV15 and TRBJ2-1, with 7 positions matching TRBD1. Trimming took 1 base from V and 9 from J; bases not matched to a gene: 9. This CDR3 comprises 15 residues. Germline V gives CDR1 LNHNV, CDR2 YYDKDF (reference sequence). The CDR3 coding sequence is TGTGCCACCAGCAGAGTCCAGGGGGTCCGACGTGAGCAGTTCTTC. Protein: CATSRVQGVRREQFF.

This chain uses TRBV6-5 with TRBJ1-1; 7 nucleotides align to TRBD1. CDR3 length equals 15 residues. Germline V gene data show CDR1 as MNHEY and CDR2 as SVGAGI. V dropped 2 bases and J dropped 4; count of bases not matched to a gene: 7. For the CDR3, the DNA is TGTGCCAGCAGTTACGGTGGGACAGCCATCACTGAAGCTTTCTTT. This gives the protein CASSYGGTAITEAFF.

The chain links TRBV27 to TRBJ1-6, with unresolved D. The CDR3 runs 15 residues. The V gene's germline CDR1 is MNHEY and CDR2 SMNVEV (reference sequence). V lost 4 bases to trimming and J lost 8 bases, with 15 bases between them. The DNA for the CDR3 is TGTGCCAGCAGTTCCCCGGTCCAGAGGTATTCACCCCTCCACTTT. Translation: CASSSPVQRYSPLHF.

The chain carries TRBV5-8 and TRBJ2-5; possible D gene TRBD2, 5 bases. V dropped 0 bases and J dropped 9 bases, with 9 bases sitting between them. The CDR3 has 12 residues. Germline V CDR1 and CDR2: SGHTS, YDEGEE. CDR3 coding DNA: TGTGCCAGCAGCTTGGTGAGGGCGGCCCAGTACTTC. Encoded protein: CASSLVRAAQYF.

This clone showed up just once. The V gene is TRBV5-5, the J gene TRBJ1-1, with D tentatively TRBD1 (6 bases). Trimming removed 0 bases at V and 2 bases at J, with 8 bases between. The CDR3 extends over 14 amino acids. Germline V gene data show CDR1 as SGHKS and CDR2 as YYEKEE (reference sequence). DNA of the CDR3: TGTGCCAGCAGCTTGGGGACAGTTAACACTGAAGCTTTCTTT. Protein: CASSLGTVNTEAFF.

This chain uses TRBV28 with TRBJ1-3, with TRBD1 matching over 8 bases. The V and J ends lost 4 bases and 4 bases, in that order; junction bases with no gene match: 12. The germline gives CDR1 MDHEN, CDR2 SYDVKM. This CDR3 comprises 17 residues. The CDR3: CASSSGQGNIRGNTIYF. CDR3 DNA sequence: TGTGCCAGCAGTTCAGGACAGGGAAATATAAGAGGAAACACCATATATTTT.

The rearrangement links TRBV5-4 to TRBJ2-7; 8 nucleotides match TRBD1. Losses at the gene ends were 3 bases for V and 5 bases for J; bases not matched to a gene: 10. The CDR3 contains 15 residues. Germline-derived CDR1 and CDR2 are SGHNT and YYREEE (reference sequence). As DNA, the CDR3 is TGTGCCAGCAGCTCTGACAGGGGAGAGAGCGACGAGCAGTACTTC. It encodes CASSSDRGESDEQYF.

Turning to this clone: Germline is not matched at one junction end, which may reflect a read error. CDR3 residues: CASSFPDQEAQYF. The CDR3 DNA reads TGTGCCAGCAGTTTCCCAGACCAAGAGGCCCAGTACTTC. The rearrangement uses TRBV28 and TRBJ2-5, with D unresolved. CDR1 and CDR2 (germline): MDHEN, SYDVKM. This CDR3 has 13 residues.

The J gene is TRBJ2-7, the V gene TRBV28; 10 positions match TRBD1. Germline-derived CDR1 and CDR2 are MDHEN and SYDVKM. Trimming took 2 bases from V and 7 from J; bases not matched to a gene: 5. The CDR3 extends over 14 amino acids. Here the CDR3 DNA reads TGTGCCAGCAGTTTAGTGGGACAGGGGAGGGAGCAGTACTTC. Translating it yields CASSLVGQGREQYF.

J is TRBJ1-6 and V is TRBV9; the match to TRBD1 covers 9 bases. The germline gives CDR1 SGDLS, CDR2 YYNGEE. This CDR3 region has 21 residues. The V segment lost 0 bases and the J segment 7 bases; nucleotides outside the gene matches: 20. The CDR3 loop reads CASSVGKGDRDPYLENSPLHF. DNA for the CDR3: TGTGCCAGCAGCGTAGGTAAGGGGGACAGGGACCCCTATTTGGAGAATTCACCCCTCCACTTT.

CDR3 sequence reads: CASVAGGYNEQFF. The CDR3 DNA reads as TGTGCCAGCGTAGCGGGGGGCTACAATGAGCAGTTCTTC. This rearrangement joins TRBV6-6 to TRBJ2-1, with 10 positions matching TRBD2. The CDR3 length is 13 residues. The V and J ends lost 8 bases and 3 bases, in that order; junction bases with no gene match: 1. Germline V gene lookup returns CDR1 MNHNY and CDR2 SVGAGI (reference sequence).

CDR3 in DNA: TGCGCCAGCAACTCCCCGGGGGGAGATACGCAGTATTTT. This sequence encodes CASNSPGGDTQYF. V is TRBV5-1 and J is TRBJ2-3, with 7 bases matching TRBD2. V lost 6 bases to trimming and J lost 5 bases; unmatched junction nucleotides: 6. Germline V CDR1 and CDR2: SGHRS, YFSETQ. The length of the CDR3 is 13 residues.

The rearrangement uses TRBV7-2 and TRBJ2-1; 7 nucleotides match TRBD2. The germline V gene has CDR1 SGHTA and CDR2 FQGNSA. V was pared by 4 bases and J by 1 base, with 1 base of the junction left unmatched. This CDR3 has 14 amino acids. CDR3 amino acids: CASSSSGSYNEQFF. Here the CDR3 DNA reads TGTGCCAGCAGCTCTAGCGGATCCTACAATGAGCAGTTCTTC.

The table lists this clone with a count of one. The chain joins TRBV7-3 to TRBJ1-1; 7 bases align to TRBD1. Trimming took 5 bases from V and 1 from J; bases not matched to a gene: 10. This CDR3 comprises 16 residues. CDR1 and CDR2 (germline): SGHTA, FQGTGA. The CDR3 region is CASSPSPGTANTEAFF. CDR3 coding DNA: TGTGCCAGCAGCCCCTCCCCCGGGACAGCGAACACTGAAGCTTTCTTT.

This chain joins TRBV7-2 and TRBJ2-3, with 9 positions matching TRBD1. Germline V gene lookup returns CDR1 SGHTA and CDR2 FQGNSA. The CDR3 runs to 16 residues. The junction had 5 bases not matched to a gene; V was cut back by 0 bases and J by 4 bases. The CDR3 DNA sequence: TGTGCCAGCAGCTTAGCAGGGACAGGGAGGCCAGATACGCAGTATTTT. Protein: CASSLAGTGRPDTQYF.

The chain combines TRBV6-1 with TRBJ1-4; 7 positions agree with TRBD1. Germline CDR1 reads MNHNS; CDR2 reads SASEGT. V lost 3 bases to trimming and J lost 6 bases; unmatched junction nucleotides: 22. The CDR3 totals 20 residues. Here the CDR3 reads CASSEAFSGTDSPFYEKLFF. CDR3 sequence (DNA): TGTGCCAGCAGTGAGGCCTTCTCCGGGACAGACTCGCCCTTTTATGAAAAACTGTTTTTT.

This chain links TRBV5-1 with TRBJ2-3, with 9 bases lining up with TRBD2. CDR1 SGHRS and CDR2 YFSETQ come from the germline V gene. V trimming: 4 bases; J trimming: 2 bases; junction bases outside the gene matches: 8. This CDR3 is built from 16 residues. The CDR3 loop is CASSPGAGGPTDTQYF. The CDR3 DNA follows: TGCGCCAGCAGCCCGGGAGCGGGGGGTCCCACAGATACGCAGTATTTT. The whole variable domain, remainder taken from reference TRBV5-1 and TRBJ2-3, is KAGVTQTPRYLIKTRGQQVTLSCSPISGHRSVSWYQQTPGQGLQFLFEYFSETQRNKGNFPGRFSGRQFSNSRSEMNVSTLELGDSALYLCASSPGAGGPTDTQYFGPGTRLTVL.

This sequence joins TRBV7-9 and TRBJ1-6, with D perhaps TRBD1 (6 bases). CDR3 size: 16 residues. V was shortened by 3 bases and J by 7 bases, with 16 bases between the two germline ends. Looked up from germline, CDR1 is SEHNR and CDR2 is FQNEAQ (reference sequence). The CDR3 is CASSFGTGTPNSPLHF. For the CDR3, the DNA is TGTGCCAGCAGCTTCGGTACAGGGACCCCCAATTCACCCCTCCACTTT. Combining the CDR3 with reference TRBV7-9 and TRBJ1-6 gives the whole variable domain DTGVSQNPRHKITKRGQNVTFRCDPISEHNRLYWYRQTLGQGPEFLTYFQNEAQLEKSRLLSDRFSAERPKGSFSTLEIQRTEQGDSAMYLCASSFGTGTPNSPLHFGNGTRLTVT.

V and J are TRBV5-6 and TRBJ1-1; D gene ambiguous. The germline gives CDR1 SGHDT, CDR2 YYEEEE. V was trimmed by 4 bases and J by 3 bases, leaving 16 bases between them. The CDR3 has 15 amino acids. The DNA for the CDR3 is TGTGCCAGCAGCCGCATAGCGGGTAGCGACACTGAAGCTTTCTTT. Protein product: CASSRIAGSDTEAFF.

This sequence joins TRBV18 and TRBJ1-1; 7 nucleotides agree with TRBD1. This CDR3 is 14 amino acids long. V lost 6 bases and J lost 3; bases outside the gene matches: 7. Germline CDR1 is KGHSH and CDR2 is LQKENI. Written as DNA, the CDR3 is TGTGCCAGCTCTCTCATCGACAGGGACACTGAAGCTTTCTTT. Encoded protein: CASSLIDRDTEAFF.

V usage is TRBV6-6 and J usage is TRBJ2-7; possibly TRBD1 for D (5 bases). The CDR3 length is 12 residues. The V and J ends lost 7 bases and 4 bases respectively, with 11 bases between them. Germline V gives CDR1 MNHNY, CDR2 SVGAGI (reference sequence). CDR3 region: CASTSREYEQYF. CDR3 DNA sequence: TGTGCCAGCACTTCCAGGGAATACGAGCAGTACTTC.

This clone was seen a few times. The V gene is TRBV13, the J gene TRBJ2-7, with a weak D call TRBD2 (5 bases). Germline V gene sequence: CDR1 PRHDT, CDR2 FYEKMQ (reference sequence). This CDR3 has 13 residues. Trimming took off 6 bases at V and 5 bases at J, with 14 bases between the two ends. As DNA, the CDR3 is TGTGCCAGCAGGGTTGCGGGTGGTCACGAGCAGTACTTC. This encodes CASRVAGGHEQYF.